The source of this T cell receptor (beta chain) is a study of T cell responses to AZD1222 COVID-19 vaccine. On this clone: Its antigen is not identified.

Study-wide results and limits: Unmutated variant regions are reportedly targeted by nearly half of spike-specific TCRs. Clonal diversity may have been underestimated in mostly white British donors. The study found vaccine-associated CD4 TCRs spanning spike, dominant at 160-218 and 743-854.

The CDR3 is 15 residues long. V dropped 0 bases and J dropped 2; count of bases not matched to a gene: 0. Germline V gene data show CDR1 as MNHNS and CDR2 as SASEGT. Sequencing was performed with immunoSEQ multiplex PCR; in TCRdb, only in-frame clones are kept and a portion is missing. The data contain more than 150,000 clones, 94% of them singletons. The genes are TRBV6-1 and TRBJ2-7; 11 bases map to TRBD2. The material was peripheral blood, obtained 28 days after the second AZD1222 dose. The receptor was derived from an adult who received the AZD1222 COVID-19 vaccine. The CDR3: CASSEASGGAYEQYF. The CDR3 DNA is TGTGCCAGCAGTGAAGCTAGCGGGGGGGCCTACGAGCAGTACTTC.